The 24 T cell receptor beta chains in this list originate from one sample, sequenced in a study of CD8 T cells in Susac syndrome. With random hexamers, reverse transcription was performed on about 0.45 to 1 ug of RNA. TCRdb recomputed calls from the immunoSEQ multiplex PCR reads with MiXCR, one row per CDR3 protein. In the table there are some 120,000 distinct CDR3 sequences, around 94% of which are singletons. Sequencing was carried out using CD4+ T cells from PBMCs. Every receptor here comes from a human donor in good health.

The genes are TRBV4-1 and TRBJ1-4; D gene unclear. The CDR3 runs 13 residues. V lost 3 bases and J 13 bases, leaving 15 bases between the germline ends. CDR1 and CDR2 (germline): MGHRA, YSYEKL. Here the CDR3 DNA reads TGCGCCAGCAGCCAGGATTTCTTAGGACTACTGTTTTTT. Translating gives CASSQDFLGLLFF.

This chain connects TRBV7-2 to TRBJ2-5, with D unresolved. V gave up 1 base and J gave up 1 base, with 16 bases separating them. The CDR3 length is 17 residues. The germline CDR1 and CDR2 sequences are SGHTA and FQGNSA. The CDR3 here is CASSLVGVGSLQETQYF. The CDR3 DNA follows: TGTGCCAGCAGCTTAGTTGGAGTGGGTTCCCTCCAAGAGACCCAGTACTTC.

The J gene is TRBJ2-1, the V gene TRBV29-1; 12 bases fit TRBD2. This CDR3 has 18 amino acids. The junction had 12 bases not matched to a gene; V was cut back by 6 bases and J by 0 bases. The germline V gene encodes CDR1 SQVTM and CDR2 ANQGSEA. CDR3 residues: CSVDTGLAGLSSYNEQFF. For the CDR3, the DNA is TGCAGCGTGGACACGGGACTAGCGGGCTTAAGCTCCTACAATGAGCAGTTCTTC.

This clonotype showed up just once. The CDR3 DNA follows: TGTGCCAGCAGTTTGTTGTCTAATGAACGGCAGTACTTC. Encoded protein: CASSLLSNERQYF. J is TRBJ2-7 and V is TRBV12-3 or TRBV12-4; D ambiguous. This CDR3 is 13 amino acids long. Between the trimmed V and J ends, which lost 3 bases and 9 bases, there was a span of 15 bases.

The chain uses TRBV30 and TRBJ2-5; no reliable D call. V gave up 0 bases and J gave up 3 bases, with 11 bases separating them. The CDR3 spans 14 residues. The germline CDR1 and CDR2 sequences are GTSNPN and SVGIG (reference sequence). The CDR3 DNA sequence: TGTGCCTGGAGTGTTGGGATGGTGAAAGAGACCCAGTACTTC. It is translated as CAWSVGMVKETQYF.

The CDR3 region has the DNA TGTGCCAGCAGTCAATACAGGGGGCTGGGGACTGAAGCTTTCTTT. This translates into CASSQYRGLGTEAFF. The chain employs TRBV27 and TRBJ1-1; 9 bases map to TRBD1. Unmatched junction bases numbered 9, after V lost 5 bases and J lost 5 bases. CDR1 is MNHEY and CDR2 is SMNVEV in the germline V gene (reference sequence). The CDR3 is 15 residues long.

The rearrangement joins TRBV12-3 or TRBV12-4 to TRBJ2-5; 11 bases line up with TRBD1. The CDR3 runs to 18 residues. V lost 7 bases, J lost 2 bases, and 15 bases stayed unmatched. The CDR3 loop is CASTQVWTGGAAQETQYF. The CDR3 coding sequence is TGTGCCAGCACCCAAGTTTGGACAGGGGGCGCGGCGCAAGAGACCCAGTACTTC.

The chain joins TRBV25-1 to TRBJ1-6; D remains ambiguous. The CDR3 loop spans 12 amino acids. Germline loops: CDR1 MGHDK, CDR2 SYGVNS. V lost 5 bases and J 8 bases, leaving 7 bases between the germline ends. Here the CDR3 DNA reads TGTGCCAGCAGTATCGCCGATTCACCCCTCCACTTT. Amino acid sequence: CASSIADSPLHF. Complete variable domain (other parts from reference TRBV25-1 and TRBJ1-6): EADIYQTPRYLVIGTGKKITLECSQTMGHDKMYWYQQDPGMELHLIHYSYGVNSTEKGDLSSESTVSRIRTEHFPLTLESARPSHTSQYLCASSIADSPLHFGNGTRLTVT.

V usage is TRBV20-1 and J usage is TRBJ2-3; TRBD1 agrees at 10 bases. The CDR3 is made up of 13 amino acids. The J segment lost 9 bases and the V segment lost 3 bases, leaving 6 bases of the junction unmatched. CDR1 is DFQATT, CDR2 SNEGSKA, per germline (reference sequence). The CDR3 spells CSASPRQGATQYF. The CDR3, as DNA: TGCAGTGCTAGTCCCAGACAGGGGGCAACGCAGTATTTT.

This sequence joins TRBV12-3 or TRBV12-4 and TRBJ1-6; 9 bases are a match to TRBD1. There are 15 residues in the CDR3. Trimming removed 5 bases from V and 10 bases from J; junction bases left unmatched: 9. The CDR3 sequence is CASSAGGQGQSPLHF. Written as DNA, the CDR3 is TGTGCCAGCAGTGCTGGGGGACAGGGACAATCACCCCTCCACTTT.

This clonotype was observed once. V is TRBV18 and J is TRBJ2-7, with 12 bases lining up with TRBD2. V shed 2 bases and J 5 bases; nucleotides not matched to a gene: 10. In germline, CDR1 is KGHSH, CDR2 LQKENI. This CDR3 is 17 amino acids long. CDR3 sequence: CASSPTTLAGGPNEQYF. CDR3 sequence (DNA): TGTGCCAGCTCACCAACAACTCTAGCGGGAGGGCCTAACGAGCAGTACTTC.

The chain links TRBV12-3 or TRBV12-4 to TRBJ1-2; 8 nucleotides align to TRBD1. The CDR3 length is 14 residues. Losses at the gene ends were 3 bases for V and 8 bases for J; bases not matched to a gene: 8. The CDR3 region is CASSFQGAIGGYTF. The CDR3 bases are TGTGCCAGCAGTTTTCAGGGGGCGATTGGGGGCTACACCTTC.

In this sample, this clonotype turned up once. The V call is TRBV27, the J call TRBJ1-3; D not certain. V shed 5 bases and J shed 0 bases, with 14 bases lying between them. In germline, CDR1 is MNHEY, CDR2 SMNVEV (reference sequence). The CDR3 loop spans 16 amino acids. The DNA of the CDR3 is TGTGCCAGCAGTCGCGGTCTGTTCCCCTCTGGAAACACCATATATTTT. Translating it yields CASSRGLFPSGNTIYF.

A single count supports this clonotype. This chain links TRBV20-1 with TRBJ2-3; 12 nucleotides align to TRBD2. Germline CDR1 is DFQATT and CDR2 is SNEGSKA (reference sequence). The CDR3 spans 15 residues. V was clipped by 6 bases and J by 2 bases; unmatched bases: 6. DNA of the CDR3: TGCAGTGCCTCCGGACTAGCGGGGTACACAGATACGCAGTATTTT. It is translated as CSASGLAGYTDTQYF.

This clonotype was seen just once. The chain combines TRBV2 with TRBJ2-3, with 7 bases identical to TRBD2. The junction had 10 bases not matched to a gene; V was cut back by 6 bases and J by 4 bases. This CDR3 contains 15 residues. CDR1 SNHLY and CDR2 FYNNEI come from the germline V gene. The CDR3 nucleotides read TGTGCCAGCAGCGCAGGCGGGAGAGGCTCAGATACGCAGTATTTT. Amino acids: CASSAGGRGSDTQYF.

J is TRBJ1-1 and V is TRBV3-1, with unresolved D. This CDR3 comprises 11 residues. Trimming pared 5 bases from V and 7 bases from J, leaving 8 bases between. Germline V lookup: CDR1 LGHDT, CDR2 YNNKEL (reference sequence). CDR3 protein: CASSFHGEAFF. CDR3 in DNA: TGTGCCAGCAGCTTCCACGGTGAAGCTTTCTTT.

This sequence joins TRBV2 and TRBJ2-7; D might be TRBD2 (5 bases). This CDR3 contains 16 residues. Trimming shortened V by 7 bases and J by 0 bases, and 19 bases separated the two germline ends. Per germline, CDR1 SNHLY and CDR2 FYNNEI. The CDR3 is CASMKSGKRSSYEQYF. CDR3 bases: TGTGCCAGCATGAAGTCCGGCAAGCGGAGCTCCTACGAGCAGTACTTC.

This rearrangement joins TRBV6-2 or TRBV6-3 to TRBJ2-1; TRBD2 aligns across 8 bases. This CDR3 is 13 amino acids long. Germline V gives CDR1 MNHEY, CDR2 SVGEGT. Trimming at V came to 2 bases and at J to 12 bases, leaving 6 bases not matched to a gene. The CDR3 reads CASSYPNSGTQFF. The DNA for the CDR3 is TGTGCCAGCAGTTACCCTAATAGCGGGACGCAGTTCTTC.

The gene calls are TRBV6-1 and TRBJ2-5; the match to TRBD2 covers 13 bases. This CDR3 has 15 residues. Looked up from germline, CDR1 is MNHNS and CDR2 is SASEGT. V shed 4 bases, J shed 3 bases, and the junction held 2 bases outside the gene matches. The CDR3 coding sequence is TGTGCCAGCAGTGGGACTAGCGGGGGAAAAGAGACCCAGTACTTC. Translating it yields CASSGTSGGKETQYF.

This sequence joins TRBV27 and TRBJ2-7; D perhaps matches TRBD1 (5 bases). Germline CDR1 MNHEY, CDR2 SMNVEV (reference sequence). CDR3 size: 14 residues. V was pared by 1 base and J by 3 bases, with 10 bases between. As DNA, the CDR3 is TGTGCCAGCAGTTTATTTAGGGGAAGCTACGAGCAGTACTTC. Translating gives CASSLFRGSYEQYF.

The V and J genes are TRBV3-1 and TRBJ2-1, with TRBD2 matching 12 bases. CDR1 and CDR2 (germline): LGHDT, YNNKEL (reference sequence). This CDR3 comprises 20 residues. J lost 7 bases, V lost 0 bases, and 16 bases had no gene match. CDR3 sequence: CASSQDRPSGRASSWNEQFF. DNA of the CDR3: TGTGCCAGCAGCCAAGATCGGCCTAGCGGGAGGGCCTCTAGTTGGAATGAGCAGTTCTTC.

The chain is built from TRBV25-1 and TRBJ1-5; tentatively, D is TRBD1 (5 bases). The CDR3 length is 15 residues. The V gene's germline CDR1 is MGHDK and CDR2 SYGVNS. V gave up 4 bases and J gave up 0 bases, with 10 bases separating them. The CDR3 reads CASSAGGNSNQPQHF. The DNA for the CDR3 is TGTGCCAGCAGTGCCGGGGGGAATAGCAATCAGCCCCAGCATTTT. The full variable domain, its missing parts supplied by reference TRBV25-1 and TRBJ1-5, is EADIYQTPRYLVIGTGKKITLECSQTMGHDKMYWYQQDPGMELHLIHYSYGVNSTEKGDLSSESTVSRIRTEHFPLTLESARPSHTSQYLCASSAGGNSNQPQHFGDGTRLSIL.

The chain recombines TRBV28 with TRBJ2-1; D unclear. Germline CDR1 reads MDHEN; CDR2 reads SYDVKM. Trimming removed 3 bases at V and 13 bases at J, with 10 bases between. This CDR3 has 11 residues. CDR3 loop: CASSLGRVQFF. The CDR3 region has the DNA TGTGCCAGCAGTTTGGGTAGGGTACAGTTCTTC.

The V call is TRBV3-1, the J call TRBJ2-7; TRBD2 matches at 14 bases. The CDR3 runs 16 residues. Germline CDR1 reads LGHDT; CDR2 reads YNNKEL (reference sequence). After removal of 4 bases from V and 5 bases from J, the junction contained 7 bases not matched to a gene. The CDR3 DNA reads TGTGCCAGCAGCCGGAGACTAGCGGGAGGGCCCCACGAGCAGTACTTC. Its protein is CASSRRLAGGPHEQYF.